The 10 T cell receptor beta chains in this list originate from one sample, sequenced in a study of blood T cells in healthy people across ages. Alongside a J-beta primer mix, a sample-barcoded 5' primer served in a second PCR lasting roughly 6 to 11 cycles. TCRdb independently ran MiXCR on the 5' RACE reads; one entry per CDR3 protein. The table shows 850,000 to 1,000,000 distinct CDR3 sequences, with under 50% occurring only once. The specimen was blood. These receptor sequences come from a man under 40 in good health.

Only a few counts were recorded for this clonotype. The J gene is TRBJ1-5, the V gene TRBV6-2 or TRBV6-3, with D perhaps TRBD1 (5 bases). V dropped 4 bases and J dropped 2 bases, with 15 bases sitting between them. CDR3 length: 16 amino acids. Germline V gives CDR1 MNHEY, CDR2 SVGEGT. The CDR3 here is CASSSSWGVGNQPQHF. The CDR3 nucleotides read TGTGCCAGCAGTTCCTCGTGGGGGGTGGGCAATCAGCCCCAGCATTTT.

This clonotype was counted between two and nine times. The V call is TRBV3-1, the J call TRBJ2-1; tentatively, D is TRBD1 or TRBD2 (5 bases each). Germline-derived CDR1 and CDR2 are LGHDT and YNNKEL (reference sequence). The CDR3 is made up of 12 amino acids. Trimming removed 4 bases at V and 10 bases at J, with 11 bases between. CDR3 residues: CASSPSGTEQFF. The CDR3 DNA reads TGTGCCAGCAGCCCCTCGGGGACGGAGCAGTTCTTC.

This clonotype was seen only a few times. In DNA form, the CDR3 reads TGTGCCAGCAGCCAAGGCGGTAGCTCCTACAATGAGCAGTTCTTC. Translation gives CASSQGGSSYNEQFF. This rearrangement joins TRBV3-1 to TRBJ2-1; D gene ambiguous. This CDR3 is 15 amino acids long. Germline V CDR1 and CDR2: LGHDT, YNNKEL (reference sequence). Trimming took 1 base from V and 0 from J, leaving 7 bases between them.

The chain employs TRBV6-1 and TRBJ1-1, with TRBD1 as a possible D gene (5 bases). This CDR3 has 11 amino acids. From germline, CDR1 is MNHNS and CDR2 SASEGT. Trimming pared 10 bases from V and 7 bases from J, leaving 13 bases between. CDR3 amino acids: CATLRAIEAFF. CDR3 DNA: TGTGCCACCCTCAGGGCAATTGAAGCTTTCTTT.

CDR3 DNA: TGTGCCAGCAGCCCCGGCGTTAGCTATAATTCACCCCTCCACTTT. Protein sequence: CASSPGVSYNSPLHF. This chain connects TRBV7-2 to TRBJ1-6; D gene ambiguous. The germline V gene encodes CDR1 SGHTA and CDR2 FQGNSA. V lost 5 bases and J 3 bases, leaving 11 bases between the germline ends. CDR3 length equals 15 residues.

The DNA for the CDR3 is TGTGCCAGCAGCCAAGGATATGATTCACCCCTCCACTTT. It yields the protein CASSQGYDSPLHF. The genes are TRBV3-1 and TRBJ1-6, with unresolved D. Germline loops: CDR1 LGHDT, CDR2 YNNKEL (reference sequence). The CDR3 extends over 13 amino acids. The V end was cut by 1 base, the J end by 8 bases, with 6 bases between.

This chain connects TRBV29-1 to TRBJ2-1; unclear D gene. Trimming took 0 bases from V and 8 from J, leaving 17 bases between them. Per germline, CDR1 SQVTM and CDR2 ANQGSEA. The CDR3 is 15 residues long. CDR3 in DNA: TGCAGCGTTGAAGATCGTAGGGCTAACCACGATGAGCAGTTCTTC. As protein: CSVEDRRANHDEQFF.

This clonotype was counted between two and nine times. The V call is TRBV2, the J call TRBJ1-6; D is ambiguous. This CDR3 has 13 amino acids. Trimming removed 8 bases at V and 7 bases at J, with 12 bases between. In germline, CDR1 is SNHLY, CDR2 FYNNEI. CDR3 DNA: TGTGCCAGCTCCCCCTACGCGAATTCACCCCTCCACTTT. This translates into CASSPYANSPLHF.

This clonotype has more than one count but fewer than ten. The chain carries TRBV12-3 or TRBV12-4 and TRBJ1-5; D unresolved. Between the trimmed V and J ends, which lost 5 bases and 0 bases, there was a span of 8 bases. CDR3 length equals 14 residues. CDR3 protein: CASSPGNSNQPQHF. The DNA for the CDR3 is TGTGCCAGCAGTCCTGGAAATAGCAATCAGCCCCAGCATTTT.

This clonotype was counted between two and nine times. The V gene is TRBV10-3, the J gene TRBJ1-2; TRBD1 matches 7 bases. Germline V lookup: CDR1 ENHRY, CDR2 SYGVKD. The V segment lost 6 bases and the J segment 5 bases; nucleotides outside the gene matches: 12. The CDR3 loop spans 15 amino acids. DNA of the CDR3: TGTGCCATCAGAGAAACAGGGGTCGGGGCGTATGGCTACACCTTC. This gives the protein CAIRETGVGAYGYTF.